This T cell receptor (beta chain) was obtained from a study of shared clonotypes between healthy human individuals. Clones were read by immunoSEQ multiplex PCR, and TCRdb kept only the in-frame ones, dropping some. The sample has roughly 2.4 million clones; approximately 94% are singletons. Germline values: CDR1 LNHDA, CDR2 SQIVND (reference sequence). The CDR3 is 13 residues long. V shed 5 bases and J shed 4 bases, with 9 bases lying between them. The V gene is TRBV19, the J gene TRBJ1-5, with D possibly matching TRBD1 (5 bases). This TCR was sampled from a man younger than 30 in good health. Sequenced input: naive CD4+ T cells sorted from blood. As to subset: CD45RA+ positively selected. CDR3 in amino acids: CASSLQGNQPQHF. The CDR3 DNA reads TGTGCCAGTAGTCTCCAGGGAAATCAGCCCCAGCATTTT. Looking up the rest from reference TRBV19 and TRBJ1-5 gives the full variable domain: DGGITQSPKYLFRKEGQNVTLSCEQNLNHDAMYWYRQDPGQGLRLIYYSQIVNDFQKGDIAEGYSVSREKKESFPLTVTSAQKNPTAFYLCASSLQGNQPQHFGDGTRLSIL.